This T cell receptor (beta chain) was recorded in a study of T cell clonotyping in hematopoietic cell transplantation. Findings and limits, study-wide: Cells were unsorted, so CD4 and CD8 contributions were not separated. Recipient TCR diversity dropped after transplant; expanded clonotypes rose from day 30 to 180.

Data came from immunoSEQ multiplex PCR; TCRdb stores just in-frame clones and leaves some out. The sample lists more than 750 clones; approximately 52% were seen once. This clone has just a few counts. Its specificity is unknown. The CDR3 is 11 residues long. Trimming stripped 4 bases from V and 5 bases from J, with 5 bases between. The V gene's germline CDR1 is MGHDK and CDR2 SYGVNS. As for time point: recipient sample about 28 days before transplant, after cytoreduction. The input for sequencing was peripheral blood mononuclear cells, taken before stem cell transplant. The sequence derives from a man aged 45-60 years with myelofibrosis. Some clones in this sample may be carry-over from other donors' samples. The rearrangement joins TRBV25-1 to TRBJ2-5, with D unclear. The CDR3 spells CASSVVETQYF. CDR3 nucleotides: TGTGCCAGCAGTGTTGTGGAGACCCAGTACTTC.